This T cell receptor (beta chain) derives from a study of blood T cell repertoires in COVID-19. Study as a whole: The analysed material was cDNA or gDNA that came from T cells, B-cell-depleted T cells, or PBMCs.

Data came from immunoSEQ multiplex PCR; TCRdb stores just in-frame clones and leaves some out. Of about 200,000 clones in the sample, 75% to 90% were seen once. The V end lost 4 bases, the J end lost 0 bases, and 6 bases lay between the germline ends. CDR1 is MNHEY and CDR2 is SMNVEV in the germline V gene (reference sequence). CDR3 length: 13 residues. V gene TRBV27 combines with J gene TRBJ1-1; no clear D. This sequence was found in a woman between 40 and 55 years old with acute or convalescent COVID-19. Sequencing input: peripheral blood. CDR3 in amino acids: CASSSQVNTEAFF. CDR3 nucleotide sequence: TGTGCCAGCAGTTCGCAGGTGAACACTGAAGCTTTCTTT.